This T cell receptor beta chain came from a study of blood T cell repertoires in COVID-19. In terms of age and location, participants ranged from about 18 to 95 years and lived in 24 US areas. This CDR3 contains 12 residues. Looked up from germline, CDR1 is MNHEY and CDR2 is SMNVEV (reference sequence). The V gene end was trimmed by 8 bases and the J gene end by 4 bases; junction bases not matched to a gene: 0. Data came from immunoSEQ multiplex PCR; TCRdb stores just in-frame clones and leaves some out. The sample has more than 110,000 clones, approximately 90% seen once; the top ten hold about 4.1%.

This clonotype originated in a man in his forties or fifties who had recovered from COVID-19. Sequences were obtained from PBMCs or T cells enriched from blood (not recorded which). The gene calls are TRBV27 and TRBJ2-5, with 11 bases lining up with TRBD1. The CDR3 region is CASGTGGETQYF. CDR3 coding DNA: TGTGCCAGCGGGACAGGGGGAGAGACCCAGTACTTC.